This TCR beta chain was obtained from a study of shared clonotypes between healthy human individuals. This CDR3 has 17 amino acids. Germline V gives CDR1 LGHNT, CDR2 FRNRAP. Trimming removed 0 bases from V and 6 bases from J, with 21 bases in between. General observations from the study: The study sampled only blood, and tissue repertoires likely differ. Clonotypes shared by all four sorted-subset donors had higher generation probabilities than non-shared clonotypes.

Libraries were prepared by immunoSEQ multiplex PCR; TCRdb keeps only in-frame clonotypes and omits some of them. Of a few million clones in the sample, approximately 93% were seen once. Comments on this clone: Its target is unknown.

The sample was naive CD4+ T cells from PBMCs. The subset denotes: CD45RA+ positively selected. The receptor was isolated from a man aged 18 to 30 in good health. Some clones in this sample may be carry-over from other donors' samples. The rearrangement links TRBV12-5 to TRBJ2-7; weak D call: TRBD2 (7 bases). CDR3: CASGLVGPDGGGGEQYF. Here the CDR3 DNA reads TGTGCTAGTGGTTTGGTTGGCCCGGACGGAGGGGGGGGCGAGCAGTACTTC.